This T cell receptor beta chain was recorded in a study of PD-1 blockade in classical Hodgkin lymphoma. The method was immunoSEQ multiplex PCR; TCRdb's version includes in-frame clones alone and lacks a portion of them. The table records 7,000 or so clones, more than 65% of them present only once. V gave up 5 bases and J gave up 5 bases, with 16 bases separating them. CDR1 is MDHEN, CDR2 SYDVKM, per germline. This CDR3 is built from 16 residues. The patients all showed relapse after autologous stem cell transplantation, while their brentuximab vedotin exposure varied. CD4+ T cells were purified from thawed PBMCs by negative selection.

This sequence originates from a human donor with classical Hodgkin lymphoma. The chain recombines TRBV28 with TRBJ1-6; no definite D call. The input for sequencing was CD4+ T cells from blood, taken at baseline. The CDR3 sequence is CASSPRGGLNNSPLHF. CDR3 sequence (DNA): TGTGCCAGCAGTCCCCGTGGAGGGCTAAATAATTCACCCCTCCACTTT.